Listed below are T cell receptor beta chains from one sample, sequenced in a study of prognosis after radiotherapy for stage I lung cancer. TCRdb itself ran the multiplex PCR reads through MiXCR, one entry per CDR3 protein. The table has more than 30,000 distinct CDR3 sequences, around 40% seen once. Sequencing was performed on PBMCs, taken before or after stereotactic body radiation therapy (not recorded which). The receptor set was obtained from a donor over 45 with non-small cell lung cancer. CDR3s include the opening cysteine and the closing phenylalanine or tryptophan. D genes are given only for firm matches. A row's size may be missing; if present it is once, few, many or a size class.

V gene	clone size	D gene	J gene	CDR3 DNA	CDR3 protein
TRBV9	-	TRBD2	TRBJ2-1	TGTGCCAGCAGTTCACGGACTAGCGGAAATGCGAATGAGCAGTTCTTC	CASSSRTSGNANEQFF
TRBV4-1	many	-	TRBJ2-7	TGCGCCAGCAGCCAGGGGACCGGGACATCCTTCTACGAGCAGTACTTC	CASSQGTGTSFYEQYF
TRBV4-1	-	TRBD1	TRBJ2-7	TGCGCCAGCAGCCCCCGGACAGGGAGCTACGAGCAGTACTTC	CASSPRTGSYEQYF
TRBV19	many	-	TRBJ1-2	TGTGCCAGCCGCATGTACTATGGCTACACCTTC	CASRMYYGYTF
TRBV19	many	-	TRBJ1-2	TGTGCCAGTAGTACCACCGGGGGGGCGTCCAACTATGGCTACACCTTC	CASSTTGGASNYGYTF
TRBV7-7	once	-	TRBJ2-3	TGTGCTAGCAGCTTAGGACTGGCCTACGCAGATACGCAGTATTTT	CASSLGLAYADTQYF
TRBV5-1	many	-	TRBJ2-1	TGCGCCAGCAGCTTGGCCGGCAGTACCAATGAGCAGTTCTTC	CASSLAGSTNEQFF
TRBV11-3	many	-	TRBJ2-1	TGTGCCAGCAGTCACATGGAAGCCTACAATGAGCAGTTCTTC	CASSHMEAYNEQFF
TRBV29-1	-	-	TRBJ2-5	TGCAGCGTTTGGCGGGGCGGGGAGACCCAGTACTTC	CSVWRGGETQYF
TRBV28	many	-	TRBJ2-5	TGTGCCAGCGCGCCCGGATCGGCGAAAGAGACCCAGTACTTC	CASAPGSAKETQYF
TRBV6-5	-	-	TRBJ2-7	TGTGCCAGCAGTTACTCGAGGAGAGAGGGCTCCTACGAGCAGTACTTC	CASSYSRREGSYEQYF
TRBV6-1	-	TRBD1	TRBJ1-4	TGTGCCAGCAGATTGACAGGGGAGGGGAAGCTGTTTTTT	CASRLTGEGKLFF
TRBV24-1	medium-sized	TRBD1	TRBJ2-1	TGTGCCACCAGTGATGCGGGACAGGGGGCGGCGGATGAGCAGTTCTTC	CATSDAGQGAADEQFF
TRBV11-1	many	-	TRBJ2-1	TGTGCCAGCAGCCATTCTGTTAGCTCCTACAATGAGCAGTTCTTC	CASSHSVSSYNEQFF
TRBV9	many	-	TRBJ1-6	TGTGCCAGCAGCGTAGATGGGGGAAGCTCCTATAATTCACCCCTCCACTTT	CASSVDGGSSYNSPLHF
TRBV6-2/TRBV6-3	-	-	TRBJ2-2	TGTGCCAGCAGTTACTCGACTCAGCACGGGGAGCTGTTTTTT	CASSYSTQHGELFF
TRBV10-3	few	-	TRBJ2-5	TGTGCCATCAGTGAGTCTCTTTTCGCCGGGACCCAGTACTTC	CAISESLFAGTQYF
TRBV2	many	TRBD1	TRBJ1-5	TGTGCCAGCAGTGGTCAGGGGGAGCAGCCCCAGCATTTT	CASSGQGEQPQHF
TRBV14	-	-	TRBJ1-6	TGTGCCAGCAGCCAAGACGACCTCCCGAATTCACCCCTCCACTTT	CASSQDDLPNSPLHF
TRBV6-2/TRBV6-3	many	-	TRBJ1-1	TGTGCCAGCAGTTTACTACCCGGCACTGAAGCTTTCTTT	CASSLLPGTEAFF
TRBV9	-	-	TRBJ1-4	TGTGCCAGCAATAACGGAGGGGTCGAAAAACTGTTTTTT	CASNNGGVEKLFF
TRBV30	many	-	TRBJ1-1	TGTGCCTGGAGCCGACAGGAACCGAACACTGAAGCTTTCTTT	CAWSRQEPNTEAFF
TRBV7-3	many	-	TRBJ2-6	TGTGCCAGCAGCCCTCGGACTGAACCTGGGGCCAACGTCCTGACTTTC	CASSPRTEPGANVLTF
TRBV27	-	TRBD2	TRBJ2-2	TGTGCCAGCAGTAGCCACCTAGCGGGGCCTACCAGGGAGCTGTTTTTT	CASSSHLAGPTRELFF
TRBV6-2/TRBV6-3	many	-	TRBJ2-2	TGTGCCGGGTCTACCCTCACCGGGGAGCTGTTTTTT	CAGSTLTGELFF
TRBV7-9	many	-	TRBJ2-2	TGTGCCAGCAGCTTAATCCCCACCGGGGAGCTGTTTTTT	CASSLIPTGELFF
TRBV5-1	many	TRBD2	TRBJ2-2	TGCGCCAGCAGCTTGGAAACTAGCGTAACCGGGGAGCTGTTTTTT	CASSLETSVTGELFF
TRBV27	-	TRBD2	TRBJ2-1	TGTGCCAGCAGTTTATCCCCCGGGAGGAGATACAATGAGCAGTTCTTC	CASSLSPGRRYNEQFF
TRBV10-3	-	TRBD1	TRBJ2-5	TGTGCAACTTATTACGACAGGGGATCACGGGGGACCCAGTACTTC	CATYYDRGSRGTQYF
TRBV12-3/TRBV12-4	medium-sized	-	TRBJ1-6	TGTGCCAGCAGTTTTCAGGCAGGGGACGGATCACCCCTCCACTTT	CASSFQAGDGSPLHF
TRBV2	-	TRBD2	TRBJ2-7	TGTGCCGGCAAAGGACTAGCGTGGTTGTCAGCCGAGCAGTACTTC	CAGKGLAWLSAEQYF
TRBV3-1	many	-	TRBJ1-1	TGTGCCAGCAGCCCTACAGAGAACACTGAAGCTTTCTTT	CASSPTENTEAFF
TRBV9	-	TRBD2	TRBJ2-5	TGTGCCAGCATCCCAGGGACTAGCAGGGGCCAAGAGACCCAGTACTTC	CASIPGTSRGQETQYF
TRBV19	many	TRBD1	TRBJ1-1	TGTGCCAGTAGTGCCTGGGACAGGGCCACATCGAACACTGAAGCTTTCTTT	CASSAWDRATSNTEAFF
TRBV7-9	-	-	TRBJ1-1	TGTGCCAGCAGTGACCCGACAGCGGGGGACACTGAAGCTTTCTTT	CASSDPTAGDTEAFF
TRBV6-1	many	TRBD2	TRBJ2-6	TGTGCCAGCAGTCCCGTCCCGGGAGGCATGTACGTCCTGACTTTC	CASSPVPGGMYVLTF
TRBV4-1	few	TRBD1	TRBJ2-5	TGCGCCAGCAGCCAAAATCCAACAGGGGGCCAAGAGACCCAGTACTTC	CASSQNPTGGQETQYF
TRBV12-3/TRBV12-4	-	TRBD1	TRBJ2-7	TGTGCCAGCAATAGACAGGGACGGGCAATCTACGAGCAGTACTTC	CASNRQGRAIYEQYF
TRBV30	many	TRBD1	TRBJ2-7	TGTGCCTCTAAAGGGACAGCCTCCTACGAGCAGTACTTC	CASKGTASYEQYF
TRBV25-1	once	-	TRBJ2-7	TGTGCCAGCAGAGATACAGCGAGCTCCTACAATGAGCAGTACTTC	CASRDTASSYNEQYF
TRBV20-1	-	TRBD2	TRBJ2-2	TGCAGTGCCAGAGACCGGGCTAGCGGGAGGGCCGGAGGGGAGCTGTTTTTT	CSARDRASGRAGGELFF
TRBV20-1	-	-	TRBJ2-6	TGCAGTGCTAGTCCGGTCTCTGGGGCCAACGTCCTGACTTTC	CSASPVSGANVLTF
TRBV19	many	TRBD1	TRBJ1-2	TGTGCCAGTAGTCCCGACCCCTCGGGACAGGGAGGCTATGGCTACACCTTC	CASSPDPSGQGGYGYTF
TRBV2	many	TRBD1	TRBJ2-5	TGTGCCAGCAAGTTGTCCGGGACAGAAGAGACCCAGTACTTC	CASKLSGTEETQYF
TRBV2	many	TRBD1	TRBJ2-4	TGTGCCAGCAGTCCGGACAGGGGGCTAGCCAAAAACATTCAGTACTTC	CASSPDRGLAKNIQYF